The T cell receptor beta chain under discussion was sequenced for a study of technical replicates of blood from a few donors. Measured with immunoSEQ multiplex PCR; TCRdb has only the in-frame clones, and not every one. Among about 60,000 clones, nearly 95% were seen once, and the ten largest hold 4.3%. The sequenced sample consisted of PBMCs. The sequence came from a human donor in good health. Some clones in this sample may be carry-over from other donors' samples.

The CDR3 DNA follows: TGTGCCACCAGCTACAAAGGTCCAGGAGGCTACACCTTC. Its protein product is CATSYKGPGGYTF. The chain combines TRBV15 with TRBJ1-2, with D unclear. The germline V gene encodes CDR1 LNHNV and CDR2 YYDKDF (reference sequence). This CDR3 is built from 13 residues. Trimming left V 5 bases short and J 8 bases short, with 15 bases between.